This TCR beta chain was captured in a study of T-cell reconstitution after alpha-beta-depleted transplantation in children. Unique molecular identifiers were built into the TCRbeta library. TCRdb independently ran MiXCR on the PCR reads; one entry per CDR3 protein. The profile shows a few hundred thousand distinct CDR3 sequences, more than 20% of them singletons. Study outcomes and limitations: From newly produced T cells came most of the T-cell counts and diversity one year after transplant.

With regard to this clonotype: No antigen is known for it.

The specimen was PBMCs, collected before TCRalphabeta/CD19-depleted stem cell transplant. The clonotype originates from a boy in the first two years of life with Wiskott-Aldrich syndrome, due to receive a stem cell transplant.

DNA of the CDR3: TGCGCCAGCAGTGGAGGGCCCACCTACAATGAGCAGTTCTTC. Translating gives CASSGGPTYNEQFF. The chain has TRBV5-1 and TRBJ2-1; a possible D gene is TRBD2 (6 bases). Trimming left V 5 bases short and J 2 bases short, with 11 bases between. This CDR3 is 14 amino acids long. Per germline, CDR1 SGHRS and CDR2 YFSETQ.